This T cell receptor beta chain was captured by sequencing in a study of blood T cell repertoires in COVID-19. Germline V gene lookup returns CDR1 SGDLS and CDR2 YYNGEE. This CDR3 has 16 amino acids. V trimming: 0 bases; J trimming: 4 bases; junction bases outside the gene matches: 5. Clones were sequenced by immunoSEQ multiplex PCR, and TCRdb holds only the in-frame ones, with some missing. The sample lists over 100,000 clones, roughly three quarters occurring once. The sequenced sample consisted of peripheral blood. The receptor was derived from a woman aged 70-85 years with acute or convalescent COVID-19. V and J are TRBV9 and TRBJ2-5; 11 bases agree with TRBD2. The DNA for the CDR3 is TGTGCCAGCAGCGTAGATAGCGGGGGGGCGGGAGAGACCCAGTACTTC. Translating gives CASSVDSGGAGETQYF. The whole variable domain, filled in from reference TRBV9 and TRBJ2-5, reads DSGVTQTPKHLITATGQRVTLRCSPRSGDLSVYWYQQSLDQGLQFLIQYYNGEERAKGNILERFSAQQFPDLHSELNLSSLELGDSALYFCASSVDSGGAGETQYFGPGTRLLVL.